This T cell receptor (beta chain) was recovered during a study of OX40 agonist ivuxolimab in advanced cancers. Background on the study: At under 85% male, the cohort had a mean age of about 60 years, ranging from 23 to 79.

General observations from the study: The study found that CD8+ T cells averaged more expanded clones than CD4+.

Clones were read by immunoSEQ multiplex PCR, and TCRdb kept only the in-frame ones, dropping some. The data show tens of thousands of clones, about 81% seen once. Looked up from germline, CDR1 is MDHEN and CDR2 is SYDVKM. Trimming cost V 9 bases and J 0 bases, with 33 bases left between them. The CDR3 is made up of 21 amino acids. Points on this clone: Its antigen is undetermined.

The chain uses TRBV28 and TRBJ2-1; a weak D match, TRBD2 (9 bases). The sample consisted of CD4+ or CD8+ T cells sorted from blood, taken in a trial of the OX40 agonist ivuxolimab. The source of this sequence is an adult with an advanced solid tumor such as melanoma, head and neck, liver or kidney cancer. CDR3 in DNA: TGTGCCAGTCCCGGACAGGGTTTCCAGCGGGGGGATTTGAGCTCCTACAATGAGCAGTTCTTC. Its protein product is CASPGQGFQRGDLSSYNEQFF.